These T cell receptor beta chains were read from a single sample in a study of PD-1 blockade in classical Hodgkin lymphoma. Data came from immunoSEQ multiplex PCR; TCRdb stores just in-frame clones and leaves some out. The sample lists about 47,000 clones; approximately 91% were seen once. Sequencing input: peripheral blood mononuclear cells (PBMCs). The origin of the receptors is a human donor with classical Hodgkin lymphoma. The conserved cysteine and the conserved F or W are not part of the CDR3 here. The order of the fields is D gene, J gene, V gene, CDR3 protein. The D gene is left open where the match is weak.

.,TRBJ2-3,TRBV5-1,ASKGGPVTDTQY
.,TRBJ2-1,TRBV21-1,ASSPPSTSSYNEQF
.,TRBJ1-2,TRBV18,ASRGIYGYT
.,TRBJ2-3,TRBV11-2,ASSPNIDTQY
.,TRBJ1-4,TRBV28,ASRDWTDEKLF
TRBD1,TRBJ1-5,TRBV18,ASSTRTGGRDQPQH
TRBD1,TRBJ2-7,TRBV27,ASSSAGTGVSEQY
.,TRBJ1-2,TRBV5-1,ASSKRTEYGYT
.,TRBJ2-3,TRBV5-1,ASSPGPQNLYTDTQY
TRBD1,TRBJ1-2,TRBV5-4,ASRPDRGGGYT
.,TRBJ1-1,TRBV5-5,ASSLGVNTEAF
.,TRBJ2-3,TRBV4-1,ASSRGGTQY
TRBD2,TRBJ2-2,TRBV5-1,ASSRDGLAATGELF
.,TRBJ1-2,TRBV27,ASRANYGYT
.,TRBJ2-1,TRBV11-2,ASSFWATGKLLSYNEQF
TRBD1,TRBJ2-5,TRBV5-4,ASSLGQGAQTQY
.,TRBJ1-1,TRBV7-9,ASSLGVVGENTEAF
.,TRBJ2-3,TRBV9,ASSVTLTDTQY
TRBD2,TRBJ2-1,TRBV10-1,ASSGTLAGEQF
.,TRBJ2-1,TRBV5-1,ASSSFRNEQF
TRBD1,TRBJ2-1,TRBV9,ASSVDQGDYNEQF
TRBD1,TRBJ1-2,TRBV7-9,ASSLFRGRGYHPYGYT
TRBD2,TRBJ2-1,TRBV27,ASRIAGGPGNEQF
TRBD1,TRBJ1-3,TRBV30,ACNTGTGKGNTIY
TRBD1,TRBJ1-1,TRBV10-2,ASSESVGQGLKAF
.,TRBJ2-1,TRBV19,ASSLILYNEQF
TRBD2,TRBJ2-3,TRBV9,ASSVTLAGLGLAGGYTQY
.,TRBJ1-4,TRBV5-1,ASSLAGGRNEKLF
.,TRBJ2-1,TRBV6-5,ASSFSLQPYNEQF
.,TRBJ1-5,TRBV10-3,ASSQGSNQPQH
.,TRBJ1-1,TRBV27,ASSSTPRGGTEAF
.,TRBJ2-3,TRBV5-4,ASSRGRTDTQY
TRBD2,TRBJ2-6,TRBV7-3,ASSSPAVRLAEPTSGANVLT
.,TRBJ2-1,TRBV7-3,ASSLTTFRSYNEQF
TRBD2,TRBJ2-1,TRBV7-2,ASSPRTSGRRAKEQF
.,TRBJ2-5,TRBV7-9,ASSQNLGEELQETQY
.,TRBJ2-3,TRBV9,ASSPQGRGTDTQY
.,TRBJ2-7,TRBV2,ASSGGWDGRSSYEQY